These 9 T cell receptor beta chains share one sample of origin, sequenced in a study of cytomegalovirus exposure and HLA in healthy donors. The PCR used 60 Vbeta and 13 Jbeta primers. The repertoire was sequenced with immunoSEQ multiplex PCR; TCRdb's copy has only in-frame clones and lacks some. The sample includes around 200,000 clones, 77% of them seen just once. Material for sequencing was PBMCs. These receptors all stem from a woman aged 55-75 years in good health and CMV-seropositive.

V is TRBV4-3 and J is TRBJ2-2; D gene uncertain. The CDR3 is 13 residues long. Germline CDR1 LGHNA, CDR2 YSLEER. V dropped 0 bases and J dropped 8 bases, with 7 bases sitting between them. The CDR3 DNA reads TGCGCCAGCAGCCAAGATTGGGCAGGGGAGCTGTTTTTT. It codes for CASSQDWAGELFF.

The V and J genes are TRBV19 and TRBJ1-5; D is uncertain. V was shortened by 7 bases and J by 0 bases, with 10 bases between the two germline ends. This CDR3 comprises 14 residues. Germline CDR1 LNHDA, CDR2 SQIVND (reference sequence). The CDR3 loop is CASIGRHSNQPQHF. In DNA, the CDR3 is TGTGCCAGTATAGGCCGACATAGCAATCAGCCCCAGCATTTT.

In its sample, this clone was seen once. The rearrangement uses TRBV5-5 and TRBJ1-1, with 7 bases identical to TRBD1. The CDR3 spans 14 residues. CDR1 is SGHKS and CDR2 is YYEKEE in the germline V gene (reference sequence). J was trimmed by 11 bases and V by 1 base; bases with no gene match: 11. The CDR3 DNA follows: TGTGCCAGCAGCTTGTCCCCAACGACAGGGTGGGCTTTCTTT. It codes for CASSLSPTTGWAFF.

The chain couples TRBV5-4 to TRBJ1-2; 7 nucleotides match TRBD1. Per the germline V gene, CDR1 is SGHNT and CDR2 is YYREEE (reference sequence). The CDR3 extends over 14 amino acids. Losses at the gene ends were 7 bases for V and 6 bases for J; bases not matched to a gene: 12. The CDR3 loop reads CASSAWQGGDGYTF. The CDR3 region has the DNA TGTGCCAGCTCAGCTTGGCAAGGGGGCGATGGCTACACCTTC.

The chain is built from TRBV4-3 and TRBJ2-2; TRBD2 might be the D (5 bases). Trimming shortened V by 4 bases and J by 4 bases, and 16 bases separated the two germline ends. The CDR3 covers 16 residues. The V gene's germline CDR1 is LGHNA and CDR2 YSLEER. The CDR3 sequence is CASSPLGVTGTGELFF. CDR3 in DNA: TGCGCCAGCAGCCCACTCGGGGTAACGGGCACCGGGGAGCTGTTTTTT.

J is TRBJ2-5 and V is TRBV27; D call uncertain. Deletions cut 5 bases from V and 5 bases from J, with 15 bases between. CDR3 length equals 14 residues. Per germline, CDR1 MNHEY and CDR2 SMNVEV (reference sequence). CDR3 coding DNA: TGTGCCAGCAGTACCCAGGTGACCAGGGAGACCCAGTACTTC. This encodes CASSTQVTRETQYF.

The chain has TRBV18 and TRBJ2-7; D perhaps matches TRBD1 (5 bases). V dropped 0 bases and J dropped 6 bases, with 15 bases sitting between them. The CDR3 has 15 residues. In germline, CDR1 is KGHSH, CDR2 LQKENI. CDR3 in amino acids: CASSPPSSRVGEQYF. As DNA, the CDR3 is TGTGCCAGCTCACCACCGTCATCCAGGGTGGGCGAGCAGTACTTC.

This chain connects TRBV11-2 to TRBJ1-2; 8 nucleotides agree with TRBD1. The CDR3 extends over 15 amino acids. Trimming at V came to 5 bases and at J to 8 bases, leaving 13 bases not matched to a gene. CDR1 is SGHAT and CDR2 is FQNNGV in the germline V gene. This CDR3 reads CASSPQLTGAEGYTF. In DNA form, the CDR3 reads TGTGCCAGCAGCCCCCAGCTGACAGGGGCGGAAGGCTACACCTTC.

This chain connects TRBV28 to TRBJ1-1, with D unclear. CDR1 and CDR2 from the germline V gene are MDHEN and SYDVKM. V lost 1 base to trimming and J lost 1 base, with 10 bases between them. The CDR3 contains 15 residues. The CDR3 bases are TGTGCCAGCAGTTTATCCCGAACCGGGAACACTGAAGCTTTCTTT. It translates to CASSLSRTGNTEAFF.